The following is a T cell receptor (beta chain) sequence with its context. The source of the sample is a study of blood T cell repertoires in COVID-19. About the study: Italy, Spain and the United States were the sources of the convalescent and acute COVID-19 samples.

The repertoire was sequenced with immunoSEQ multiplex PCR; TCRdb's copy has only in-frame clones and lacks some. The sample lists approximately 230,000 clones, just over 85% occurring once. This CDR3 comprises 16 residues. With 6 bases clipped from V and 7 bases from J, the junction kept 13 bases outside the gene matches. Germline V gene sequence: CDR1 SGHTA, CDR2 FQGNSA. The sample comprised peripheral blood. This clonotype was sampled from a man aged 25 to 40 who had recovered from COVID-19. The J gene is TRBJ2-1, the V gene TRBV7-2, with TRBD2 matching over 9 bases. The CDR3 sequence: CASSHRSSGGSNEQFF. The CDR3 DNA reads as TGTGCCAGCAGTCATAGGTCCAGCGGGGGGTCGAATGAGCAGTTCTTC. Full variable domain (missing parts from reference TRBV7-2 and TRBJ2-1): GAGVSQSPSNKVTEKGKDVELRCDPISGHTALYWYRQSLGQGLEFLIYFQGNSAPDKSGLPSDRFSAERTGGSVSTLTIQRTQQEDSAVYLCASSHRSSGGSNEQFFGPGTRLTVL.